This TCR beta chain was recovered during a study of Graves' ophthalmopathy and Graves' hyperthyroidism. Scientists amplified the TCR beta CDR3 regions from RNA transcripts. The first-round RT-PCR employed HTBI primers together with the Qiagen OneStep RT-PCR kit. A multiplex PCR was then performed as the second round. Using its own MiXCR run on the multiplex PCR reads, TCRdb lists one record per CDR3 protein. The sample lists roughly 600,000 distinct CDR3 sequences, under 45% occurring once. Hyperthyroidism patients had new diagnoses, durations under 2 months, and ages of 18 to 65. Germline values: CDR1 ENHRY, CDR2 SYGVKD. The trim removed 7 bases at V and 3 bases at J, leaving 13 bases unmatched. The CDR3 sequence is 18 residues long.

The material sequenced was peripheral blood or thyroid tissue (not recorded which). The gene calls are TRBV10-3 and TRBJ2-6, with 9 bases fitting TRBD1. This clonotype was sampled from an adult man with Graves' hyperthyroidism. CDR3 DNA: TGTGCCATCATGGGACCGGGACAGGGTTTGGTTGGGGCCAACGTCCTGACTTTC. This translates into CAIMGPGQGLVGANVLTF.